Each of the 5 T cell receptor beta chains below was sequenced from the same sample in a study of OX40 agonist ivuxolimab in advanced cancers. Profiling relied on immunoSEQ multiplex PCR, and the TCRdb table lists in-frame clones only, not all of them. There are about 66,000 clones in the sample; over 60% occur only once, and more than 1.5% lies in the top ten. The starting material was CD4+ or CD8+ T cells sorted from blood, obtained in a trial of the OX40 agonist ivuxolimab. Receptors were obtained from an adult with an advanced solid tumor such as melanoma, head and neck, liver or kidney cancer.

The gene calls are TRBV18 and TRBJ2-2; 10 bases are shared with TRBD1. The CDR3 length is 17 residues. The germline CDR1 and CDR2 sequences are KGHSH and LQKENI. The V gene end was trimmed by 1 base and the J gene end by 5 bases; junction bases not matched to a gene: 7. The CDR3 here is CASSPQTPGQGTGELFF. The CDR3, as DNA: TGTGCCAGCTCACCACAAACACCGGGACAGGGGACCGGGGAGCTGTTTTTT.

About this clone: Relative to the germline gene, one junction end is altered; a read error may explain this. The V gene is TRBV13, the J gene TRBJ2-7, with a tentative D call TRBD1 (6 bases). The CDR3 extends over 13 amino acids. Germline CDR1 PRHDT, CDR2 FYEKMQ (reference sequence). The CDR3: CASSSGESYDQYF. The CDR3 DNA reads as TGTGCCAGCAGTTCAGGGGAATCCTACGATCAGTACTTC.

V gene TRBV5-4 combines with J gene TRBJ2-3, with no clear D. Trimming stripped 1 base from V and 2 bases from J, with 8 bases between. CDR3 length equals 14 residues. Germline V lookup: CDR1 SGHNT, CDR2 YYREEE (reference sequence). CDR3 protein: CASSLSQVTDTQYF. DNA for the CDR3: TGTGCCAGCAGCTTGAGCCAGGTCACAGATACGCAGTATTTT.

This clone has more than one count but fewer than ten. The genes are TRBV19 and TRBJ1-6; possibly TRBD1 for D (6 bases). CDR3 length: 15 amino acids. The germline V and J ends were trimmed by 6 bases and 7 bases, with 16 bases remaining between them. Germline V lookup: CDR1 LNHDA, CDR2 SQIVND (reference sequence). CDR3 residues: CASRWTDRKNSPLHF. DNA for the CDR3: TGTGCCAGTAGGTGGACCGACAGGAAGAATTCACCCCTCCACTTT.

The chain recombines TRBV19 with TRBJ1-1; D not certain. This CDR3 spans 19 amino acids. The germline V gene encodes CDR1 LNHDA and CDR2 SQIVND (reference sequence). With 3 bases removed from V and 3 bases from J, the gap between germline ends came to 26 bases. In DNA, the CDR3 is TGTGCCAGTAGTATCCCCCTTCGAAGTTGGGCTACCTTGGACACTGAAGCTTTCTTT. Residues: CASSIPLRSWATLDTEAFF.